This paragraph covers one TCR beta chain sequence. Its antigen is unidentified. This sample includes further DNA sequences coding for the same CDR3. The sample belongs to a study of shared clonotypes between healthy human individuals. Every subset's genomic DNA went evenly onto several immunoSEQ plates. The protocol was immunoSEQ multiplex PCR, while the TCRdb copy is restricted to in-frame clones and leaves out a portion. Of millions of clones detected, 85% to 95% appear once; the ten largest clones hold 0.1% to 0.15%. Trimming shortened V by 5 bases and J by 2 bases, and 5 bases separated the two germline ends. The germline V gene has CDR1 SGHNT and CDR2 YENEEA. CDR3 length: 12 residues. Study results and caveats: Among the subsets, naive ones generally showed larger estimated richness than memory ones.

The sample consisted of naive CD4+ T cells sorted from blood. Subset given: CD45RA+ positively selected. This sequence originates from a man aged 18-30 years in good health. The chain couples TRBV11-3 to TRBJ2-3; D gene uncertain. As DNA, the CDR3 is TGTGCCAGCAGCCTTAACACAGATACGCAGTATTTT. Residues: CASSLNTDTQYF.